The 32 T cell receptor beta chains below come from one sample, sequenced in a study of T cell responses to AZD1222 COVID-19 vaccine. Profiling relied on immunoSEQ multiplex PCR, and the TCRdb table lists in-frame clones only, not all of them. Of over 100,000 clones in the sample, about nine tenths were seen once. Sequencing was performed on peripheral blood, taken 28 days after the second AZD1222 dose. The receptors here all came from an adult who received the AZD1222 COVID-19 vaccine.

The chain joins TRBV3-1 (or the pseudogene TRBV3-2) to TRBJ1-3; D not certain. CDR1 is LGHDT, CDR2 YNNKEL, per germline (reference sequence). The CDR3 has 14 residues. Between the trimmed V and J ends, which lost 2 bases and 2 bases, there was a span of 7 bases. The CDR3 region is CASSQKGAGNTIYF. DNA for the CDR3: TGTGCCAGCAGCCAAAAGGGAGCTGGAAACACCATATATTTT.

A single count supports this clone. The rearrangement links TRBV2 to TRBJ1-1, with 9 bases fitting TRBD1. This CDR3 is 15 amino acids long. Germline V gives CDR1 SNHLY, CDR2 FYNNEI. The V gene end was trimmed by 2 bases and the J gene end by 1 base; junction bases not matched to a gene: 2. CDR3 bases: TGTGCCAGCAGTGAAACAGGGGGCCCGAACACTGAAGCTTTCTTT. Amino acids: CASSETGGPNTEAFF.

This sequence joins TRBV5-1 and TRBJ2-1, with 12 bases aligning to TRBD2. Germline-derived CDR1 and CDR2 are SGHRS and YFSETQ. The CDR3 sequence is 17 residues long. Trimming took 2 bases from V and 1 from J; bases not matched to a gene: 4. For the CDR3, the DNA is TGCGCCAGCAGCTTCATACTAGCGGGGGGTTCCTACAATGAGCAGTTCTTC. Its protein product is CASSFILAGGSYNEQFF.

The chain is built from TRBV18 and TRBJ1-2, with TRBD1 identical over 8 bases. There are 13 residues in the CDR3. Losses at the gene ends were 3 bases for V and 8 bases for J; bases not matched to a gene: 5. The germline gives CDR1 KGHSH, CDR2 LQKENI. CDR3 sequence: CASSPDRVKGYTF. The DNA for the CDR3 is TGTGCCAGCTCACCGGACAGGGTTAAGGGCTACACCTTC.

The chain has TRBV23-1 and TRBJ1-2; no definite D call. TRBV23-1 is known as an ORF, though its function is uncertain. With 8 bases removed from V and 7 bases from J, the gap between germline ends came to 14 bases. This CDR3 region has 12 residues. For the CDR3, the DNA is TGCGCCAGCGGCCGGATAGAAGGTGGCTACACCTTC. Translated, it gives CASGRIEGGYTF.

The V and J genes are TRBV6-5 and TRBJ2-5; D remains ambiguous. The CDR3 runs 13 residues. The V and J ends lost 10 bases and 1 base respectively, with 13 bases between them. Germline V gene lookup returns CDR1 MNHEY and CDR2 SVGAGI. CDR3 amino acids: CATHSSGQETQYF. In DNA form, the CDR3 reads TGTGCCACCCATAGTTCAGGCCAAGAGACCCAGTACTTC.

This chain links TRBV29-1 with TRBJ2-2, with 8 bases that match TRBD1. The CDR3 runs to 14 residues. In germline, CDR1 is SQVTM, CDR2 ANQGSEA. J lost 4 bases, V lost 6 bases, and 7 bases had no gene match. CDR3 protein: CSVRTTGGTGELFF. The CDR3 DNA reads TGCAGCGTGCGAACCACAGGGGGCACCGGGGAGCTGTTTTTT.

V usage is TRBV5-8 and J usage is TRBJ1-2; 10 bases are a match to TRBD1. Looked up from germline, CDR1 is SGHTS and CDR2 is YDEGEE. The CDR3 is 15 residues long. Unmatched junction bases numbered 7, after V lost 4 bases and J lost 4 bases. The chain's CDR3 is CASSTDRGPFYGYTF. CDR3 in DNA: TGTGCCAGCAGCACCGACAGGGGGCCTTTCTATGGCTACACCTTC.

The V gene is TRBV15, the J gene TRBJ1-4; no reliable D call. Germline assignment: CDR1 LNHNV and CDR2 YYDKDF (reference sequence). CDR3 length equals 15 residues. V was shortened by 1 base and J by 5 bases, with 11 bases between the two germline ends. The CDR3 here is CATSRASGLNEKLFF. The CDR3, as DNA: TGTGCCACCAGCAGAGCCAGCGGACTCAATGAAAAACTGTTTTTT.

CDR3 amino acids: CASSPRDRDTGELFF. The CDR3, as DNA: TGTGCCAGCAGCCCCCGGGACAGGGACACCGGGGAGCTGTTTTTT. The chain has TRBV7-6 and TRBJ2-2; 9 bases align to TRBD1. V lost 5 bases to trimming and J lost 3 bases; unmatched junction nucleotides: 4. Per the germline V gene, CDR1 is SGHVS and CDR2 is FNYEAQ. CDR3 length: 15 residues.

The J gene is TRBJ1-2, the V gene TRBV7-2; TRBD1 matches 8 bases. In germline, CDR1 is SGHTA, CDR2 FQGNSA. V lost 3 bases, J lost 5 bases, and 5 bases stayed unmatched. CDR3 length: 14 amino acids. CDR3 coding DNA: TGTGCCAGCAGCTTGGATACAGGGGGATATGGCTACACCTTC. This translates into CASSLDTGGYGYTF.

This clone was recorded once. The V gene is TRBV4-1, the J gene TRBJ1-2; D is possibly TRBD1 (5 bases). Germline V gene lookup returns CDR1 MGHRA and CDR2 YSYEKL. V was trimmed by 8 bases and J by 2 bases, leaving 12 bases between them. The CDR3 totals 13 residues. The CDR3 is CASQDTRNYGYTF. CDR3 DNA sequence: TGCGCCAGCCAGGACACTCGCAACTATGGCTACACCTTC.

The V gene is TRBV12-3 or TRBV12-4, the J gene TRBJ1-1; no reliable D call. The V and J ends lost 5 bases and 5 bases respectively, with 6 bases between them. CDR3 size: 11 residues. The CDR3 bases are TGTGCCAGCAGTCCTTATACTGAAGCTTTCTTT. The encoded protein is CASSPYTEAFF.

V is TRBV4-2 and J is TRBJ1-2; 7 nucleotides agree with TRBD1. Trimming removed 0 bases from V and 8 bases from J; junction bases left unmatched: 9. The CDR3 is 15 amino acids. Germline CDR1 reads LGHNA; CDR2 reads YNFKEQ. The CDR3 here is CASSQDNRQGTGYTF. CDR3 DNA: TGTGCCAGCAGCCAAGATAACCGACAGGGTACGGGCTACACCTTC.

This clone was recorded once. This rearrangement joins TRBV6-5 to TRBJ1-1; weak D call: TRBD1 (5 bases). The CDR3 runs to 14 residues. The V gene's germline CDR1 is MNHEY and CDR2 SVGAGI. V lost 0 bases and J 5 bases, leaving 10 bases between the germline ends. The CDR3 sequence is CASSYSTKGTEAFF. In nucleotides, the CDR3 is TGTGCCAGCAGTTACTCTACCAAGGGGACTGAAGCTTTCTTT.

This chain uses TRBV28 with TRBJ1-5, with 9 nucleotides matching TRBD1. V lost 11 bases to trimming and J lost 6 bases; unmatched junction nucleotides: 8. The CDR3 sequence is 13 residues long. The germline V gene has CDR1 MDHEN and CDR2 SYDVKM. CDR3 region: CAVGGQGIQPQHF. In DNA form, the CDR3 reads TGTGCCGTCGGGGGACAGGGTATTCAGCCCCAGCATTTT.

This chain joins TRBV4-2 and TRBJ1-4; D is ambiguous. Germline CDR1 is LGHNA and CDR2 is YNFKEQ. The CDR3 length is 13 residues. V dropped 1 base and J dropped 8 bases, with 8 bases sitting between them. This chain's CDR3 is CASSQVPREKLFF. Here the CDR3 DNA reads TGTGCCAGCAGCCAAGTTCCGAGGGAAAAACTGTTTTTT.

This chain connects TRBV7-9 to TRBJ1-1, with 8 bases identical to TRBD1. V gave up 5 bases and J gave up 5 bases; unmatched junction bases: 10. Germline V gene data show CDR1 as SEHNR and CDR2 as FQNEAQ (reference sequence). The CDR3 extends over 15 amino acids. The CDR3 DNA reads TGTGCCAGCAGCGGGAGGACAGGGCGGGGGACTGAAGCTTTCTTT. As protein: CASSGRTGRGTEAFF.

The V call is TRBV5-4, the J call TRBJ2-4, with 8 positions matching TRBD1. V lost 0 bases to trimming and J lost 7 bases; unmatched junction nucleotides: 3. The CDR3 covers 14 residues. Germline values: CDR1 SGHNT, CDR2 YYREEE (reference sequence). The CDR3 is CASSLEQGANIQYF. DNA for the CDR3: TGTGCCAGCAGCTTGGAGCAGGGGGCTAACATTCAGTACTTC.

The V gene is TRBV19, the J gene TRBJ1-6; D call uncertain. The CDR3 covers 16 residues. From germline, CDR1 is LNHDA and CDR2 SQIVND (reference sequence). Trimming removed 1 base at V and 0 bases at J, with 7 bases between. The CDR3 DNA sequence: TGTGCCAGTAGTATAGCGACAAGCTCCTATAATTCACCCCTCCACTTT. It translates to CASSIATSSYNSPLHF.

This clone was observed once. The chain has TRBV9 and TRBJ1-4, with D possibly matching TRBD1 (5 bases). Germline CDR1 reads SGDLS; CDR2 reads YYNGEE. V was shortened by 7 bases and J by 5 bases, with 9 bases between the two germline ends. CDR3 length: 12 amino acids. DNA for the CDR3: TGTGCCAGCGGGGACGGCAATGAAAAACTGTTTTTT. This sequence encodes CASGDGNEKLFF.

The rearrangement links TRBV7-9 to TRBJ1-6; TRBD1 agrees at 9 bases. V gave up 2 bases and J gave up 7 bases; unmatched junction bases: 6. CDR1 and CDR2 from the germline V gene are SEHNR and FQNEAQ (reference sequence). CDR3 length: 16 residues. The CDR3 DNA follows: TGTGCCAGCAGCTTAAGTGGTGGACAGGGGAATTCACCCCTCCACTTT. It yields the protein CASSLSGGQGNSPLHF.

This clone has only one observation. V is TRBV7-8 and J is TRBJ1-1, with D perhaps TRBD1 (5 bases). The CDR3 is made up of 15 amino acids. V was pared by 5 bases and J by 0 bases, with 13 bases between. Germline-derived CDR1 and CDR2 are SGHVS and FQNEAQ. CDR3 DNA: TGTGCCAGCAGCCCAAGGGAGGGGATGAACACTGAAGCTTTCTTT. It specifies CASSPREGMNTEAFF.

The CDR3 nucleotides read TGTGCCAGCAGCTTAGCCCTAAGCACCGGGGAAAAACTGTTTTTT. Its protein is CASSLALSTGEKLFF. The V call is TRBV7-2, the J call TRBJ1-4; D remains unclear. The V end lost 0 bases, the J end lost 8 bases, and 13 bases lay between the germline ends. Germline CDR1 and CDR2: SGHTA and FQGNSA. The CDR3 is 15 residues long. The full variable domain, its missing parts supplied by reference TRBV7-2 and TRBJ1-4, is GAGVSQSPSNKVTEKGKDVELRCDPISGHTALYWYRQSLGQGLEFLIYFQGNSAPDKSGLPSDRFSAERTGGSVSTLTIQRTQQEDSAVYLCASSLALSTGEKLFFGSGTQLSVL.

Only one count was recorded for this clone. The chain has TRBV5-1 and TRBJ1-1, with D uncertain. Trimming removed 1 base from V and 2 bases from J, with 12 bases in between. Germline lookup yields CDR1 SGHRS and CDR2 YFSETQ. The CDR3 contains 15 residues. As DNA, the CDR3 is TGCGCCAGCAGCTTGATGGGAGACGGAAACACTGAAGCTTTCTTT. This encodes CASSLMGDGNTEAFF. Full variable domain (outside the CDR3, taken from reference TRBV5-1 and TRBJ1-1): KAGVTQTPRYLIKTRGQQVTLSCSPISGHRSVSWYQQTPGQGLQFLFEYFSETQRNKGNFPGRFSGRQFSNSRSEMNVSTLELGDSALYLCASSLMGDGNTEAFFGQGTRLTVV.

The chain carries TRBV6-2 or TRBV6-3 and TRBJ2-5; the D gene is possibly TRBD1 (6 bases). Looked up from germline, CDR1 is MNHEY and CDR2 is SVGEGT. The CDR3 spans 12 residues. V lost 6 bases and J lost 5, with 10 bases in between. For the CDR3, the DNA is TGTGCCAGCAGCATTACAGGGGAGACCCAGTACTTC. Protein: CASSITGETQYF.

The V gene is TRBV6-5, the J gene TRBJ1-2; 7 bases are shared with TRBD1. The V gene's germline CDR1 is MNHEY and CDR2 SVGAGI. CDR3 length equals 13 residues. J was trimmed by 7 bases and V by 4 bases; bases with no gene match: 6. The CDR3 protein is CASSLTGTGGYTF. The CDR3 DNA reads as TGTGCCAGCAGTTTGACAGGGACCGGTGGCTACACCTTC.

The chain links TRBV5-1 to TRBJ2-6; a weak D match, TRBD2 (5 bases). The V and J ends lost 1 base and 2 bases respectively, with 16 bases between them. CDR1 SGHRS and CDR2 YFSETQ come from the germline V gene. This CDR3 has 18 amino acids. As DNA, the CDR3 is TGCGCCAGCAGCTTGAATCCAATAACGGGAACTGGGGCCAACGTCCTGACTTTC. This encodes CASSLNPITGTGANVLTF.

The chain joins TRBV4-3 to TRBJ1-4, with 7 positions matching TRBD1. This CDR3 contains 16 residues. The V gene's germline CDR1 is LGHNA and CDR2 YSLEER. Trimming cost V 0 bases and J 2 bases; bases outside gene matches: 3. For the CDR3, the DNA is TGCGCCAGCAGCCAAGAATTGGACAGGACTAATGAAAAACTGTTTTTT. It specifies CASSQELDRTNEKLFF.

This clone was seen a single time. This rearrangement joins TRBV14 to TRBJ2-5, with D perhaps TRBD1 (6 bases). Per the germline V gene, CDR1 is SGHDN and CDR2 is FVKESK. The V gene lost 6 bases and the J gene lost 3 bases, with 11 bases spanning the gap. The CDR3 runs to 13 residues. The CDR3, as DNA: TGTGCCAGCAGAGTACAGGGCGAAGAGACCCAGTACTTC. It translates to CASRVQGEETQYF.

This clone was detected many times. The chain carries TRBV4-2 and TRBJ1-1; D gene unclear. The germline CDR1 and CDR2 sequences are LGHNA and YNFKEQ. V was clipped by 1 base and J by 0 bases, with 9 bases between them. CDR3 length: 15 residues. The CDR3, as DNA: TGTGCCAGCAGCCAAGGCGGTCAGTTGAACACTGAAGCTTTCTTT. This sequence encodes CASSQGGQLNTEAFF.

This chain connects TRBV7-9 to TRBJ1-5; tentatively, D is TRBD1 (5 bases). The CDR3 consists of 14 residues. The V gene's germline CDR1 is SEHNR and CDR2 FQNEAQ (reference sequence). V was trimmed by 6 bases and J by 2 bases, leaving 11 bases between them. In DNA form, the CDR3 reads TGTGCCAGCAGTCGACAGTCGGGCAATCAGCCCCAGCATTTT. This translates into CASSRQSGNQPQHF.